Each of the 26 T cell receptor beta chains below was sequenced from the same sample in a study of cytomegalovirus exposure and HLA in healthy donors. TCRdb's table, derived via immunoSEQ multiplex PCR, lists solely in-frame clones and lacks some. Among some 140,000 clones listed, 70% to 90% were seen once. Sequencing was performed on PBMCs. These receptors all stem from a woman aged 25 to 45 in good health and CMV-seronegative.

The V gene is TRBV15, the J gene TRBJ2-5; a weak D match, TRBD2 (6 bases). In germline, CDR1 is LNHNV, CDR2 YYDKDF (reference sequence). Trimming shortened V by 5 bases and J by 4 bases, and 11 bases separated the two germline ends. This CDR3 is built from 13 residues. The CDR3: CATSQGAGETQYF. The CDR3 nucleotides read TGTGCCACCAGCCAGGGAGCGGGAGAGACCCAGTACTTC.

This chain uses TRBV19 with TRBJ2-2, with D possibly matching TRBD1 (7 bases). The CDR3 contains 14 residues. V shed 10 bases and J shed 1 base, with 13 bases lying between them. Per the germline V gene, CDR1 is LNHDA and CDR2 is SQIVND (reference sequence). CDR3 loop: CATRQGGNTGELFF. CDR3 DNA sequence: TGTGCCACAAGACAGGGAGGGAACACCGGGGAGCTGTTTTTT.

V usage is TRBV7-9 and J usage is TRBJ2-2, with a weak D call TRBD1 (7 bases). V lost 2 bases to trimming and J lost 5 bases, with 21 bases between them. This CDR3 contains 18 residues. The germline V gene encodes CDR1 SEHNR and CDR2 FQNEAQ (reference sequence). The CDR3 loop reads CASSLRGGHRGETGELFF. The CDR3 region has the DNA TGTGCCAGCAGCTTAAGAGGGGGGCACAGGGGCGAGACCGGGGAGCTGTTTTTT.

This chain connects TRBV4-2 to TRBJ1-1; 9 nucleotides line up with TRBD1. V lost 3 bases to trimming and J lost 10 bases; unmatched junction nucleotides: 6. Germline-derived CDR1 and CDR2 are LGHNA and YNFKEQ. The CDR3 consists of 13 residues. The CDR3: CASSQRTGVTAFF. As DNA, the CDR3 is TGTGCCAGCAGCCAGCGGACAGGGGTGACAGCTTTCTTT.

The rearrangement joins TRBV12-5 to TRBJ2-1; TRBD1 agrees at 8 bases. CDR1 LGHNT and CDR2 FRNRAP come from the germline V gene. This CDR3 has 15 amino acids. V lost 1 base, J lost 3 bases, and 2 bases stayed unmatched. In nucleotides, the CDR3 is TGTGCTAGTGGTTTGGGACAGGGGTACTACAATGAGCAGTTCTTC. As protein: CASGLGQGYYNEQFF.

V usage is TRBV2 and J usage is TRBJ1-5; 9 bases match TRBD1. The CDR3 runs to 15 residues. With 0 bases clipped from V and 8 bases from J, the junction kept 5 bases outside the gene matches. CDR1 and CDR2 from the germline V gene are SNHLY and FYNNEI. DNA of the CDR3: TGTGCCAGCAGTGAAGCAGGGACAGGGAGCGAGCCCCAGCATTTT. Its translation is CASSEAGTGSEPQHF.

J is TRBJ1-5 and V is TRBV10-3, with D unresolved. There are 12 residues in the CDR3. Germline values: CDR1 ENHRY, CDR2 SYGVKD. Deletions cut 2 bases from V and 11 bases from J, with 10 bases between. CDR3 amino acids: CAISEEERSQHF. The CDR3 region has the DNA TGTGCCATCAGTGAGGAGGAGCGTTCCCAGCATTTT.

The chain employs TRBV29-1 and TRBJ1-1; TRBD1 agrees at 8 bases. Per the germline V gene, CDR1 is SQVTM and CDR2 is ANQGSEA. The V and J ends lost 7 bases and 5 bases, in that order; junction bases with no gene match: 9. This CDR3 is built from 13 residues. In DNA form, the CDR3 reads TGCAGCGCCACACAGGGGGTCAGTACTGAAGCTTTCTTT. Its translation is CSATQGVSTEAFF. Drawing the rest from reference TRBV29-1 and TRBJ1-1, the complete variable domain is SAVISQKPSRDICQRGTSLTIQCQVDSQVTMMFWYRQQPGQSLTLIATANQGSEATYESGFVIDKFPISRPNLTFSTLTVSNMSPEDSSIYLCSATQGVSTEAFFGQGTRLTVV.

The CDR3: CASSLSGLVPDTQYF. The CDR3 DNA reads TGTGCCAGCAGCTTATCGGGACTAGTTCCAGATACGCAGTATTTT. The V and J genes are TRBV7-9 and TRBJ2-3, with 8 bases lining up with TRBD2. This CDR3 region has 15 residues. V was clipped by 2 bases and J by 4 bases; unmatched bases: 5. The V gene's germline CDR1 is SEHNR and CDR2 FQNEAQ (reference sequence).

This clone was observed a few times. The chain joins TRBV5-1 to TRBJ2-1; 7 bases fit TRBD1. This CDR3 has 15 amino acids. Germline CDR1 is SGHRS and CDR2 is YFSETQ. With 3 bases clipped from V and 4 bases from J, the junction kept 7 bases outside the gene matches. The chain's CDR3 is CASSSTGQQYNEQFF. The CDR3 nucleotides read TGCGCCAGCAGCTCGACGGGACAGCAATACAATGAGCAGTTCTTC.

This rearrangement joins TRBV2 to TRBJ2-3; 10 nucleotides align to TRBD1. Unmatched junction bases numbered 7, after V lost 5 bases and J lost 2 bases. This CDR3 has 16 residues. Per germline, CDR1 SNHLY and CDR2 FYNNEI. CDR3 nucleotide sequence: TGTGCCAGCAGTATAACCGGGACAGGGGACACAGATACGCAGTATTTT. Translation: CASSITGTGDTDTQYF.

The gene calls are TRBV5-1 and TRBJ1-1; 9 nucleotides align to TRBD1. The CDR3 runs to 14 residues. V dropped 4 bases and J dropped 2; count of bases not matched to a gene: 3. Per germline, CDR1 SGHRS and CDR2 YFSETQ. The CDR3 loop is CASSLTGGNTEAFF. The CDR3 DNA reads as TGCGCCAGCAGCCTCACAGGGGGCAACACTGAAGCTTTCTTT.

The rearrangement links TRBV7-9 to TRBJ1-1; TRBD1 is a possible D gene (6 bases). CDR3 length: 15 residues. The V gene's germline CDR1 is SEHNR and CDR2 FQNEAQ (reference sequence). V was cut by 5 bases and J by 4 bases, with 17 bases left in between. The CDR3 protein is CASSQLQGRGTEAFF. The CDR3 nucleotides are TGTGCCAGCAGCCAACTACAGGGACGAGGCACTGAAGCTTTCTTT.

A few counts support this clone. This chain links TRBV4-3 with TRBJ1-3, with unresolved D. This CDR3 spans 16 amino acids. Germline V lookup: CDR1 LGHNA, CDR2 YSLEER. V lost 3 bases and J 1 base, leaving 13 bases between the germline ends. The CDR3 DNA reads TGCGCCAGCAGCCAGACTGCATCTACTTCTGGAAACACCATATATTTT. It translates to CASSQTASTSGNTIYF.

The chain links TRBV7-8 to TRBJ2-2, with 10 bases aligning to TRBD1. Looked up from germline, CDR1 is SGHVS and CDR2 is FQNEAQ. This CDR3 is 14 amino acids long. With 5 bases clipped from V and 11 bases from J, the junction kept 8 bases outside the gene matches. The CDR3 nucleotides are TGTGCCAGCAGCAACCGGGACAGGGGTTTTGAGCTGTTTTTT. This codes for CASSNRDRGFELFF. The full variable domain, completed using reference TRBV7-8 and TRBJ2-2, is GAGVSQSPRYKVAKRGQDVALRCDPISGHVSLFWYQQALGQGPEFLTYFQNEAQLDKSGLPSDRFFAERPEGSVSTLKIQRTQQEDSAVYLCASSNRDRGFELFFGEGSRLTVL.

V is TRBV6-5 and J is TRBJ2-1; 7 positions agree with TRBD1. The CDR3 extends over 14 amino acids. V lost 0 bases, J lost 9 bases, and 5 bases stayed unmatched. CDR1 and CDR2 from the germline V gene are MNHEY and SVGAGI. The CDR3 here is CASSYSTGLVEQFF. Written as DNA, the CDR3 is TGTGCCAGCAGTTACTCGACAGGGCTCGTTGAGCAGTTCTTC.

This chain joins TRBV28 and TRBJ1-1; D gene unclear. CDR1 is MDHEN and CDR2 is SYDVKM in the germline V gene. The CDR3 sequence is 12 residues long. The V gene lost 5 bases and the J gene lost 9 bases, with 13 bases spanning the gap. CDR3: CASSLNELQAFF. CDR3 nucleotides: TGTGCCAGCAGTCTGAATGAACTACAAGCTTTCTTT.

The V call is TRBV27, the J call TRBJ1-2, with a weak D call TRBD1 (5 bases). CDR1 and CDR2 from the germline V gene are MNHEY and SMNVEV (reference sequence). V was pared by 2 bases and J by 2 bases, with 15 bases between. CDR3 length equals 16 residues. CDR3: CASSLSGRQLNYGYTF. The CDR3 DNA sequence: TGTGCCAGCAGTTTAAGCGGGAGACAGCTCAACTATGGCTACACCTTC.

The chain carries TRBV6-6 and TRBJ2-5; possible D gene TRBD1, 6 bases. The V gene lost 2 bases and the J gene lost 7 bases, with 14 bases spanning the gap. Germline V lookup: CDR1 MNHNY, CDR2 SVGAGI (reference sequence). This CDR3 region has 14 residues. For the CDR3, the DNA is TGTGCCAGCAGTTACACAGGGCGGAGTGGGACCCAGTACTTC. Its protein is CASSYTGRSGTQYF.

The CDR3, as DNA: TGCGCCAGCAGCTTGGAGACTAGAACCACAGATACGCAGTATTTT. Encoded protein: CASSLETRTTDTQYF. The chain recombines TRBV5-1 with TRBJ2-3, with D possibly TRBD2 on 6 matching bases. Germline CDR1 reads SGHRS; CDR2 reads YFSETQ. The CDR3 spans 15 residues. Deletions cut 0 bases from V and 2 bases from J, with 10 bases between.

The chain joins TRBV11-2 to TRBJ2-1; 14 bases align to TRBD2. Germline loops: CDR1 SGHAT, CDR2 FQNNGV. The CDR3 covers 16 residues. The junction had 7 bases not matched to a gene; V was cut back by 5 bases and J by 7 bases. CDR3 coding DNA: TGTGCCAGCAGCACGACTAGCGGGGGGGCGGGGAATGAGCAGTTCTTC. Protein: CASSTTSGGAGNEQFF. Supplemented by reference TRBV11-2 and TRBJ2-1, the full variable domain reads EAGVAQSPRYKIIEKRQSVAFWCNPISGHATLYWYQQILGQGPKLLIQFQNNGVVDDSQLPKDRFSAERLKGVDSTLKIQPAKLEDSAVYLCASSTTSGGAGNEQFFGPGTRLTVL.

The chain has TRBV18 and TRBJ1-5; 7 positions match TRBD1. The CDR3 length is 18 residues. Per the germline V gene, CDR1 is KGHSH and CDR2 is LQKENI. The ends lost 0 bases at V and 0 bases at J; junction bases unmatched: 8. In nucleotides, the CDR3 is TGTGCCAGCTCACCACCGAGGGGGACAGAAGATAGCAATCAGCCCCAGCATTTT. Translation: CASSPPRGTEDSNQPQHF.

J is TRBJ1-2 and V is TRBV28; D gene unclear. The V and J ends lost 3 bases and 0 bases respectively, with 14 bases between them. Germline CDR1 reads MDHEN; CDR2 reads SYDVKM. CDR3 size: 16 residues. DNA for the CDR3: TGTGCCAGCAGTTTGGGTCGGAGGGTCACTAACTATGGCTACACCTTC. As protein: CASSLGRRVTNYGYTF.

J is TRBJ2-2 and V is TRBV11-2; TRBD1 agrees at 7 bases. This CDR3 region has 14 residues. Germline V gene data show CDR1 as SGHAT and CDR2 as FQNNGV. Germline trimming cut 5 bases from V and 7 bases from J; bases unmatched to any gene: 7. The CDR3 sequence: CASSRRGGLGELFF. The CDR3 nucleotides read TGTGCCAGCAGCCGAAGAGGGGGCCTCGGGGAGCTGTTTTTT. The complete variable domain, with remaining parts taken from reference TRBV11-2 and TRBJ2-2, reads EAGVAQSPRYKIIEKRQSVAFWCNPISGHATLYWYQQILGQGPKLLIQFQNNGVVDDSQLPKDRFSAERLKGVDSTLKIQPAKLEDSAVYLCASSRRGGLGELFFGEGSRLTVL.

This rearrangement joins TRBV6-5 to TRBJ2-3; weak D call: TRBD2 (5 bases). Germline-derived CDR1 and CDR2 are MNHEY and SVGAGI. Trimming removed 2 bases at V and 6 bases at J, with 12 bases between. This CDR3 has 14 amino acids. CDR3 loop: CASSYGITGDTQYF. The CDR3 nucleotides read TGTGCCAGCAGTTACGGTATTACGGGGGATACGCAGTATTTT.

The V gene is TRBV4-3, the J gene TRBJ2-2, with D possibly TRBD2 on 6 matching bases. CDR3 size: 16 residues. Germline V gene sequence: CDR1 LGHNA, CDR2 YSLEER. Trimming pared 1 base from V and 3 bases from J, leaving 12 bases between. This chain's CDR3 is CASSQAKPGDTGELFF. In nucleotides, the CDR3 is TGCGCCAGCAGCCAAGCCAAACCGGGAGACACCGGGGAGCTGTTTTTT.